This TCR beta chain was retrieved from a study of cytomegalovirus exposure and HLA in healthy donors. In the study overall: Some 180 million T cells yielded 117 million unique TCR beta sequences in earlier analysis.

CDR1 is SQVTM and CDR2 is ANQGSEA in the germline V gene. Trimming removed 5 bases at V and 7 bases at J, with 14 bases between. The CDR3 length is 12 residues. The PCR was carried out with 60 Vbeta primers and 13 Jbeta primers. Profiling relied on immunoSEQ multiplex PCR, and the TCRdb table lists in-frame clones only, not all of them. This sample has more than 100,000 clones, with around 76% found just once. Material: PBMCs. This chain links TRBV29-1 with TRBJ1-2; TRBD1 is a possible D gene (5 bases). The receptor was derived from a woman under 30 in good health and CMV-seropositive. The chain's CDR3 is CSVSHGQGGYTF. DNA for the CDR3: TGCAGCGTTTCCCACGGTCAGGGTGGCTACACCTTC. Full variable domain (remainder filled in from reference TRBV29-1 and TRBJ1-2): SAVISQKPSRDICQRGTSLTIQCQVDSQVTMMFWYRQQPGQSLTLIATANQGSEATYESGFVIDKFPISRPNLTFSTLTVSNMSPEDSSIYLCSVSHGQGGYTFGSGTRLTVV.